These 32 T cell receptor beta chains originate from one sample sequenced in a study of cytomegalovirus exposure and HLA in healthy donors (dated by TCRdb to the late 2010s). The receptor library was made with the immunoSEQ multiplex PCR assay. For the multiplex PCR, a mixture combining 60 forward primers for TCR Vbeta segments and 13 reverse primers for TCR Jbeta segments was used. TCRdb limited this immuneACCESS table to in-frame rearrangements with V and J called. A share of clones is missing; checked studies link under half to unresolved V genes, and the rest is unexplained. This sample gives 90,000 to 140,000 clones in total; under 85% of them show up just once. Of the sample, 6.5% to 9.5% is held by the ten largest clones. The sequenced sample was PBMCs. The receptors derive from a woman between 40 and 55 years old in good health and CMV-seropositive.

The rearrangement links TRBV29-1 to TRBJ2-7, with a tentative D call TRBD1 (5 bases). CDR3 length equals 13 residues. The V and J ends lost 4 bases and 2 bases respectively, with 12 bases between them. The germline V gene has CDR1 SQVTM and CDR2 ANQGSEA. As DNA, the CDR3 is TGCAGCGTTGGGGGCGGCCCGGCCTACGAGCAGTACTTC. Protein product: CSVGGGPAYEQYF.

The V and J genes are TRBV18 and TRBJ1-1; D is undetermined. This CDR3 contains 13 residues. CDR1 is KGHSH, CDR2 LQKENI, per germline. V was cut by 0 bases and J by 1 base, with 3 bases left in between. The CDR3 nucleotides are TGTGCCAGCTCACCACCCGGGAACACTGAAGCTTTCTTT. Translated, it gives CASSPPGNTEAFF. Full variable domain (missing parts from reference TRBV18 and TRBJ1-1): NAGVMQNPRHLVRRRGQEARLRCSPMKGHSHVYWYRQLPEEGLKFMVYLQKENIIDESGMPKERFSAEFPKEGPSILRIQQVVRGDSAAYFCASSPPGNTEAFFGQGTRLTVV.

V is TRBV7-2 and J is TRBJ1-1; D remains ambiguous. Per the germline V gene, CDR1 is SGHTA and CDR2 is FQGNSA. Trimming stripped 0 bases from V and 10 bases from J, with 9 bases between. This CDR3 comprises 12 residues. CDR3: CASSLARERAFF. The CDR3 DNA reads as TGTGCCAGCAGCTTAGCACGGGAAAGAGCTTTCTTT.

The chain carries TRBV5-1 and TRBJ2-7, with TRBD1 matching 8 bases. V lost 4 bases to trimming and J lost 4 bases; unmatched junction nucleotides: 7. The CDR3 consists of 14 residues. Germline values: CDR1 SGHRS, CDR2 YFSETQ. The chain's CDR3 is CASSKGQGLYEQYF. In DNA, the CDR3 is TGCGCCAGCAGCAAAGGACAGGGCCTATACGAGCAGTACTTC. The full variable domain, in which reference TRBV5-1 and TRBJ2-7 provide the parts outside the CDR3, is KAGVTQTPRYLIKTRGQQVTLSCSPISGHRSVSWYQQTPGQGLQFLFEYFSETQRNKGNFPGRFSGRQFSNSRSEMNVSTLELGDSALYLCASSKGQGLYEQYFGPGTRLTVT.

The V and J genes are TRBV5-5 and TRBJ2-2; 7 bases are a match to TRBD1. Germline CDR1 and CDR2: SGHKS and YYEKEE (reference sequence). The CDR3 runs 16 residues. The V and J ends lost 1 base and 0 bases, in that order; junction bases with no gene match: 3. Here the CDR3 reads CASSLRGRTNTGELFF. The CDR3 DNA is TGTGCCAGCAGCTTGAGGGGGCGCACGAACACCGGGGAGCTGTTTTTT. Supplemented by reference TRBV5-5 and TRBJ2-2, the full variable domain reads DAGVTQSPTHLIKTRGQQVTLRCSPISGHKSVSWYQQVLGQGPQFIFQYYEKEERGRGNFPDRFSARQFPNYSSELNVNALLLGDSALYLCASSLRGRTNTGELFFGEGSRLTVL.

The chain joins TRBV20-1 to TRBJ1-6; the D gene is possibly TRBD1 (5 bases). CDR1 DFQATT and CDR2 SNEGSKA come from the germline V gene (reference sequence). The CDR3 runs to 11 residues. V gave up 0 bases and J gave up 13 bases, with 7 bases separating them. The CDR3 is CSAREGLPLHF. The CDR3, as DNA: TGCAGTGCTAGAGAGGGACTGCCCCTCCACTTT.

The V gene is TRBV4-1, the J gene TRBJ1-1, with TRBD1 matching over 7 bases. This CDR3 region has 16 residues. After removal of 2 bases from V and 6 bases from J, the junction contained 12 bases not matched to a gene. Germline V gene sequence: CDR1 MGHRA, CDR2 YSYEKL. CDR3 in amino acids: CASSQNLVTGSPEAFF. The CDR3 bases are TGCGCCAGCAGCCAAAACCTAGTGACAGGGTCTCCTGAAGCTTTCTTT.

This clone was counted once. CDR3 nucleotide sequence: TGTGCCAGCTCACCAATCAGGGCGGAGACCCAGTACTTC. This codes for CASSPIRAETQYF. J is TRBJ2-5 and V is TRBV18, with D possibly being TRBD1 (5 bases). Trimming left V 2 bases short and J 5 bases short, with 9 bases between. The CDR3 is 13 amino acids. Germline assignment: CDR1 KGHSH and CDR2 LQKENI.

The gene calls are TRBV4-1 and TRBJ1-2, with 7 bases matching TRBD1. After removal of 4 bases from V and 8 bases from J, the junction contained 10 bases not matched to a gene. The CDR3 is made up of 14 amino acids. The germline CDR1 and CDR2 sequences are MGHRA and YSYEKL. CDR3 nucleotide sequence: TGCGCCAGCAGCCTAGGAGGGGGCAGCGGGGGCTACACCTTC. This codes for CASSLGGGSGGYTF.

The chain combines TRBV5-1 with TRBJ1-1; D possibly corresponds to TRBD1 (6 bases). Germline V lookup: CDR1 SGHRS, CDR2 YFSETQ. The V and J ends lost 0 bases and 2 bases respectively, with 14 bases between them. CDR3 size: 16 residues. The CDR3 loop is CASSLGVGAINTEAFF. The CDR3 bases are TGCGCCAGCAGCTTGGGGGTGGGGGCGATCAACACTGAAGCTTTCTTT.

The chain couples TRBV29-1 to TRBJ2-3; a weak D match, TRBD2 (6 bases). Per the germline V gene, CDR1 is SQVTM and CDR2 is ANQGSEA. V was cut by 3 bases and J by 3 bases, with 7 bases left in between. This CDR3 region has 12 residues. CDR3 bases: TGCAGCGTTGATCGGGGGACAGATACGCAGTATTTT. Encoded protein: CSVDRGTDTQYF.

The table lists this clone with many counts. The rearrangement uses TRBV6-5 and TRBJ1-1; the match to TRBD1 covers 9 bases. Trimming took 2 bases from V and 11 from J; bases not matched to a gene: 3. Germline values: CDR1 MNHEY, CDR2 SVGAGI. This CDR3 spans 12 amino acids. For the CDR3, the DNA is TGTGCCAGCAGTTACCCCGGACAGGGGGCTTTCTTT. It translates to CASSYPGQGAFF.

The rearrangement joins TRBV5-1 to TRBJ2-2; TRBD2 might be the D (6 bases). The CDR3 loop spans 16 amino acids. The V end lost 0 bases, the J end lost 4 bases, and 13 bases lay between the germline ends. The germline V gene has CDR1 SGHRS and CDR2 YFSETQ. CDR3 residues: CASSLGGVAATGELFF. The CDR3 nucleotides are TGCGCCAGCAGCTTGGGGGGGGTCGCGGCCACCGGGGAGCTGTTTTTT.

V usage is TRBV18 and J usage is TRBJ2-1, with a weak D call TRBD2 (6 bases). Per the germline V gene, CDR1 is KGHSH and CDR2 is LQKENI. Trimming shortened V by 3 bases and J by 3 bases, and 18 bases separated the two germline ends. The CDR3 has 17 amino acids. The CDR3 sequence: CASSPRVAEKIYNEQFF. As DNA, the CDR3 is TGTGCCAGCTCACCTAGAGTAGCGGAGAAAATCTACAATGAGCAGTTCTTC.

This clone was seen only once. V and J are TRBV7-7 and TRBJ2-5; 8 nucleotides line up with TRBD2. After removal of 3 bases from V and 5 bases from J, the junction contained 5 bases not matched to a gene. This CDR3 comprises 14 residues. Per germline, CDR1 SSHAT and CDR2 FNYEAQ (reference sequence). The CDR3 DNA is TGTGCCAGCAGCTTTAGCGGGGCAGGGGAGACCCAGTACTTC. Amino acid sequence: CASSFSGAGETQYF.

The rearrangement uses TRBV4-1 and TRBJ2-7, with TRBD2 identical over 9 bases. Germline CDR1 and CDR2: MGHRA and YSYEKL. This CDR3 region has 16 residues. Trimming removed 1 base from V and 3 bases from J; junction bases left unmatched: 7. Here the CDR3 DNA reads TGCGCCAGCAGCCAAGGTTGGAGGACTAGCGTCTACGAGCAGTACTTC. Amino acids: CASSQGWRTSVYEQYF.

The chain joins TRBV6-5 to TRBJ1-1, with D possibly TRBD1 on 6 matching bases. This CDR3 spans 15 amino acids. Germline V gene lookup returns CDR1 MNHEY and CDR2 SVGAGI. V lost 5 bases and J 5 bases, leaving 18 bases between the germline ends. This chain's CDR3 is CASSTGRGRDTEAFF. CDR3 coding DNA: TGTGCCAGCAGTACGGGGAGGGGGAGGGATACTGAAGCTTTCTTT.

There are a few counts of this clone. The CDR3 sequence: CATSRFTGANYGYTF. The CDR3 DNA is TGTGCCACCAGCAGATTTACAGGGGCTAACTATGGCTACACCTTC. The chain carries TRBV15 and TRBJ1-2, with 7 bases identical to TRBD1. V lost 2 bases to trimming and J lost 0 bases; unmatched junction nucleotides: 3. Looked up from germline, CDR1 is LNHNV and CDR2 is YYDKDF (reference sequence). This CDR3 region has 15 residues.

This clone has just a few counts. The V and J genes are TRBV4-2 and TRBJ2-7, with 7 bases identical to TRBD1. Trimming at V came to 0 bases and at J to 7 bases, leaving 9 bases not matched to a gene. This CDR3 is 15 amino acids long. Germline CDR1 reads LGHNA; CDR2 reads YNFKEQ. This chain's CDR3 is CASSQDWRAGGEQYF. In nucleotides, the CDR3 is TGTGCCAGCAGCCAAGATTGGCGTGCAGGGGGAGAGCAGTACTTC.

The chain carries TRBV10-3 and TRBJ1-6; D possibly corresponds to TRBD1 (5 bases). Trimming removed 2 bases at V and 10 bases at J, with 24 bases between. The germline V gene has CDR1 ENHRY and CDR2 SYGVKD. This CDR3 comprises 18 residues. CDR3 DNA sequence: TGTGCCATCAGTGAGCCCTCTCCCGGTGCGGGGGACGAATCACCCCTCCACTTT. Its translation: CAISEPSPGAGDESPLHF.

The rearrangement uses TRBV28 and TRBJ1-5; possible D gene TRBD1, 5 bases. CDR3 length equals 14 residues. CDR1 is MDHEN, CDR2 SYDVKM, per germline. V lost 3 bases and J 4 bases, leaving 10 bases between the germline ends. Here the CDR3 reads CASSFGRENQPQHF. In DNA form, the CDR3 reads TGTGCCAGCAGTTTCGGCAGGGAAAATCAGCCCCAGCATTTT.

With respect to this clone: A read error may produce the germline difference seen at one junction end. The chain links TRBV28 to TRBJ2-7; 9 bases match TRBD1. CDR3 size: 12 residues. Germline V gene data show CDR1 as MDHEN and CDR2 as SYDVKM. CDR3 region: CASSLLGQGHFF. For the CDR3, the DNA is TGTGCCAGCAGTTTACTTGGACAGGGGCATTTCTTC.

The chain couples TRBV7-9 to TRBJ1-4; TRBD1 matches at 10 bases. The germline CDR1 and CDR2 sequences are SEHNR and FQNEAQ (reference sequence). This CDR3 is built from 14 residues. V dropped 5 bases and J dropped 8; count of bases not matched to a gene: 5. Here the CDR3 reads CASSTGTGDEKLFF. The CDR3 nucleotides are TGTGCCAGCAGCACCGGGACAGGGGACGAAAAACTGTTTTTT.

V usage is TRBV5-1 and J usage is TRBJ2-1, with 7 positions matching TRBD2. This CDR3 spans 15 amino acids. V dropped 6 bases and J dropped 3; count of bases not matched to a gene: 9. Germline CDR1 SGHRS, CDR2 YFSETQ. As DNA, the CDR3 is TGCGCCAGCAATGGGGGGGACCTCCGCTACAATGAGCAGTTCTTC. Translated, it gives CASNGGDLRYNEQFF.

The chain couples TRBV9 to TRBJ2-1; D perhaps matches TRBD2 (7 bases). The CDR3 is 15 amino acids. Trimming removed 1 base from V and 7 bases from J, with 15 bases in between. The germline CDR1 and CDR2 sequences are SGDLS and YYNGEE. CDR3 protein: CASSVWARGGNEQFF. CDR3 coding DNA: TGTGCCAGCAGCGTATGGGCGAGGGGGGGGAATGAGCAGTTCTTC.

This sequence joins TRBV5-1 and TRBJ2-7; D possibly corresponds to TRBD1 (6 bases). Deletions cut 2 bases from V and 5 bases from J, with 14 bases between. This CDR3 has 14 amino acids. Germline V gives CDR1 SGHRS, CDR2 YFSETQ. The CDR3 coding sequence is TGCGCCAGCAGCTTTCTTGGGACATCCGACGAGCAGTACTTC. Its translation: CASSFLGTSDEQYF.

The chain couples TRBV5-4 to TRBJ2-7; maybe TRBD2 (6 bases). V was clipped by 3 bases and J by 5 bases, with 15 bases between them. CDR3 length: 14 residues. Germline values: CDR1 SGHNT, CDR2 YYREEE (reference sequence). The CDR3 here is CASSYQLAGDEQYF. CDR3 nucleotides: TGTGCCAGCAGCTATCAACTAGCAGGCGACGAGCAGTACTTC.

V usage is TRBV7-6 and J usage is TRBJ2-5; TRBD1 agrees at 7 bases. The trim removed 5 bases at V and 5 bases at J, leaving 8 bases unmatched. Germline CDR1 and CDR2: SGHVS and FNYEAQ. CDR3 length: 14 residues. The CDR3 protein is CASSLTRGRETQYF. The CDR3 nucleotides read TGTGCCAGCAGCCTTACTAGGGGGCGGGAGACCCAGTACTTC.

The V call is TRBV7-8, the J call TRBJ2-5, with D maybe TRBD2 (6 bases). Germline CDR1 reads SGHVS; CDR2 reads FQNEAQ. The ends were cut back, 3 bases at V and 5 bases at J, with 19 bases in the middle. The CDR3 has 16 residues. The CDR3 DNA is TGTGCCAGCAGCTTTGAGGAGGGGATAGAGGGGGAGACCCAGTACTTC. Encoded protein: CASSFEEGIEGETQYF. The entire variable domain, with the rest obtained from reference TRBV7-8 and TRBJ2-5, is as follows: GAGVSQSPRYKVAKRGQDVALRCDPISGHVSLFWYQQALGQGPEFLTYFQNEAQLDKSGLPSDRFFAERPEGSVSTLKIQRTQQEDSAVYLCASSFEEGIEGETQYFGPGTRLLVL.

The chain joins TRBV6-5 to TRBJ1-2; TRBD1 aligns across 8 bases. Germline trimming cut 6 bases from V and 8 bases from J; bases unmatched to any gene: 14. Germline V CDR1 and CDR2: MNHEY, SVGAGI. The CDR3 has 15 residues. CDR3 protein: CASRPQPGTGWGYTF. CDR3 DNA: TGTGCCAGCAGGCCCCAACCCGGGACAGGCTGGGGCTACACCTTC.

The V and J genes are TRBV4-1 and TRBJ2-1; perhaps TRBD2 as D (6 bases). Germline lookup yields CDR1 MGHRA and CDR2 YSYEKL. The CDR3 totals 16 residues. Trimming took 6 bases from V and 13 from J, leaving 28 bases between them. CDR3 sequence reads: CASRPMGGRTPNIQFF. The CDR3 coding sequence is TGCGCCAGCAGACCCATGGGGGGAAGGACCCCCAACATTCAGTTCTTC.

V is TRBV5-6 and J is TRBJ2-7; 7 bases agree with TRBD1. Losses at the gene ends were 0 bases for V and 4 bases for J; bases not matched to a gene: 7. The CDR3 extends over 15 amino acids. CDR1 is SGHDT, CDR2 YYEEEE, per germline. Written as DNA, the CDR3 is TGTGCCAGCAGCTTGGCAGACAGGGCAGGATACGAGCAGTACTTC. Amino acids: CASSLADRAGYEQYF.